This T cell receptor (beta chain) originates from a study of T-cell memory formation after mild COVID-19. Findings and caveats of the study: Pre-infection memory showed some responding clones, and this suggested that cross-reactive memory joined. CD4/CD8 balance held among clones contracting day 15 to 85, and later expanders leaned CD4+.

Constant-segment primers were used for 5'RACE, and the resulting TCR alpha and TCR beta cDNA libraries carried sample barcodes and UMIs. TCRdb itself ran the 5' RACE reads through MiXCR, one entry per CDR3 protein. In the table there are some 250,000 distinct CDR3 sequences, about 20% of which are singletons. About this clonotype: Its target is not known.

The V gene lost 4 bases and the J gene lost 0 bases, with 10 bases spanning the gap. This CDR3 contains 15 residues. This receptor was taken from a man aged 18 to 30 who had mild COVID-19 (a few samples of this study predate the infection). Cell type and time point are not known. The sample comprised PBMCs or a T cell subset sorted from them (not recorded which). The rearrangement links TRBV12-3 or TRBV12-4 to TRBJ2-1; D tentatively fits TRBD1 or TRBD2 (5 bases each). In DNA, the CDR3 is TGTGCCAGCAGTTGGGGGTCCCGCTCCTACAATGAGCAGTTCTTC. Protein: CASSWGSRSYNEQFF.